These 11 T cell receptor beta chains came from one sample sequenced in a study of Graves' ophthalmopathy and Graves' hyperthyroidism. Transcripts of RNA were the source for amplifying TCR beta CDR3 regions. Second-round multiplex PCR came after a first-round RT-PCR that employed HTBI primers. Using its own MiXCR run on the multiplex PCR reads, TCRdb lists one record per CDR3 protein. The sample contains almost 400,000 distinct CDR3 sequences, approximately 20% of which appear only once. Sequencing used peripheral blood. Receptor source: a woman in her late teens or twenties with Graves' ophthalmopathy.

This clonotype was observed at least ten times. This chain joins TRBV30 and TRBJ1-5, with D perhaps TRBD1 (5 bases). The CDR3 runs 13 residues. Germline V gives CDR1 GTSNPN, CDR2 SVGIG (reference sequence). Trimming took 5 bases from V and 3 from J, leaving 11 bases between them. CDR3 region: CAWGDGYNQPQHF. The DNA for the CDR3 is TGTGCCTGGGGGGACGGTTACAATCAGCCCCAGCATTTT.

This clonotype was observed at least ten times. This chain joins TRBV7-8 and TRBJ2-5, with 9 bases identical to TRBD1. Trimming took 4 bases from V and 5 from J; bases not matched to a gene: 17. Germline V gene data show CDR1 as SGHVS and CDR2 as FQNEAQ. The CDR3 runs 18 residues. The chain's CDR3 is CASSSGGKRTGAGETQYF. The CDR3 region has the DNA TGTGCCAGCAGCTCAGGCGGGAAAAGGACAGGGGCAGGGGAGACCCAGTACTTC.

This clonotype was seen at least ten times. The V and J genes are TRBV25-1 and TRBJ1-5, with D uncertain. Trimming shortened V by 4 bases and J by 1 base, and 8 bases separated the two germline ends. From germline, CDR1 is MGHDK and CDR2 SYGVNS. This CDR3 has 14 amino acids. Here the CDR3 DNA reads TGTGCCAGCAGTGGTGGAGGAAGCAATCAGCCCCAGCATTTT. Protein: CASSGGGSNQPQHF.

In its sample, this clonotype was seen many times. This chain connects TRBV11-2 to TRBJ2-2; 8 bases fit TRBD1. The J segment lost 5 bases and the V segment lost 2 bases, leaving 10 bases of the junction unmatched. CDR1 SGHAT and CDR2 FQNNGV come from the germline V gene. CDR3 size: 17 residues. The DNA for the CDR3 is TGTGCCAGCAGCTTACGGCCGGGACAGGAAATTACCGGGGAGCTGTTTTTT. Protein sequence: CASSLRPGQEITGELFF.

This clonotype was picked up many times. CDR3 residues: CASTTSGANYEQYF. Here the CDR3 DNA reads TGTGCCAGCACCACTTCGGGCGCCAACTACGAGCAGTACTTC. J is TRBJ2-7 and V is TRBV6-5; unclear D gene. Deletions cut 7 bases from V and 3 bases from J, with 16 bases between. This CDR3 is built from 14 residues. CDR1 is MNHEY, CDR2 SVGAGI, per germline.

This clonotype was counted ten times or more. V and J are TRBV6-2 or TRBV6-3 and TRBJ2-7; D is undetermined. V was shortened by 2 bases and J by 4 bases, with 12 bases between the two germline ends. The CDR3 loop spans 14 amino acids. CDR1 is MNHEY, CDR2 SVGEGT, per germline. Here the CDR3 reads CASSYVPSSYEQYF. The CDR3 DNA follows: TGTGCCAGCAGTTACGTCCCCTCCTCTTACGAGCAGTACTTC.

Many counts were recorded for this clonotype. This chain links TRBV27 with TRBJ1-6, with D perhaps matching TRBD1 (5 bases). Germline CDR1 is MNHEY and CDR2 is SMNVEV (reference sequence). This CDR3 comprises 16 residues. V gave up 4 bases and J gave up 9 bases, with 19 bases separating them. CDR3 sequence: CASSSRQWGVLSPLHF. CDR3 sequence (DNA): TGTGCCAGCAGTTCTCGACAGTGGGGGGTACTTTCACCCCTCCACTTT.

This clonotype was recorded at least ten times. This chain joins TRBV7-2 and TRBJ2-7, with D unclear. Germline assignment: CDR1 SGHTA and CDR2 FQGNSA. V shed 0 bases and J shed 4 bases, with 13 bases lying between them. The CDR3 extends over 15 amino acids. DNA of the CDR3: TGTGCCAGCAGCTTAGCCCCCGACAAATATTACGAGCAGTACTTC. It yields the protein CASSLAPDKYYEQYF.

The table lists this clonotype with many counts. The chain recombines TRBV5-1 with TRBJ1-5, with 10 bases lining up with TRBD1. The J segment lost 0 bases and the V segment lost 7 bases, leaving 16 bases of the junction unmatched. CDR3 size: 19 residues. From germline, CDR1 is SGHRS and CDR2 YFSETQ. The CDR3 nucleotides are TGCGCCAGCGGACTCGGACAGGGGGTTTTGAGGTATAGCAATCAGCCCCAGCATTTT. Translated: CASGLGQGVLRYSNQPQHF.

The sample holds many counts of this clonotype. The chain carries TRBV9 and TRBJ1-1, with D possibly matching TRBD1 (5 bases). The CDR3 contains 14 residues. Germline CDR1 is SGDLS and CDR2 is YYNGEE. Trimming took off 0 bases at V and 3 bases at J, with 9 bases between the two ends. This chain's CDR3 is CASSVGGADTEAFF. DNA of the CDR3: TGTGCCAGCAGCGTAGGGGGCGCCGACACTGAAGCTTTCTTT.

This clonotype was seen repeatedly, ten times or more. This chain uses TRBV13 with TRBJ1-1; weak D call: TRBD1 (6 bases). The V and J ends lost 5 bases and 1 base respectively, with 20 bases between them. This CDR3 is 17 amino acids long. Germline CDR1 and CDR2: PRHDT and FYEKMQ (reference sequence). CDR3 DNA sequence: TGTGCCAGCAGCCCTGGGGACAATAGGCAGGGGAACACTGAAGCTTTCTTT. Translated: CASSPGDNRQGNTEAFF.